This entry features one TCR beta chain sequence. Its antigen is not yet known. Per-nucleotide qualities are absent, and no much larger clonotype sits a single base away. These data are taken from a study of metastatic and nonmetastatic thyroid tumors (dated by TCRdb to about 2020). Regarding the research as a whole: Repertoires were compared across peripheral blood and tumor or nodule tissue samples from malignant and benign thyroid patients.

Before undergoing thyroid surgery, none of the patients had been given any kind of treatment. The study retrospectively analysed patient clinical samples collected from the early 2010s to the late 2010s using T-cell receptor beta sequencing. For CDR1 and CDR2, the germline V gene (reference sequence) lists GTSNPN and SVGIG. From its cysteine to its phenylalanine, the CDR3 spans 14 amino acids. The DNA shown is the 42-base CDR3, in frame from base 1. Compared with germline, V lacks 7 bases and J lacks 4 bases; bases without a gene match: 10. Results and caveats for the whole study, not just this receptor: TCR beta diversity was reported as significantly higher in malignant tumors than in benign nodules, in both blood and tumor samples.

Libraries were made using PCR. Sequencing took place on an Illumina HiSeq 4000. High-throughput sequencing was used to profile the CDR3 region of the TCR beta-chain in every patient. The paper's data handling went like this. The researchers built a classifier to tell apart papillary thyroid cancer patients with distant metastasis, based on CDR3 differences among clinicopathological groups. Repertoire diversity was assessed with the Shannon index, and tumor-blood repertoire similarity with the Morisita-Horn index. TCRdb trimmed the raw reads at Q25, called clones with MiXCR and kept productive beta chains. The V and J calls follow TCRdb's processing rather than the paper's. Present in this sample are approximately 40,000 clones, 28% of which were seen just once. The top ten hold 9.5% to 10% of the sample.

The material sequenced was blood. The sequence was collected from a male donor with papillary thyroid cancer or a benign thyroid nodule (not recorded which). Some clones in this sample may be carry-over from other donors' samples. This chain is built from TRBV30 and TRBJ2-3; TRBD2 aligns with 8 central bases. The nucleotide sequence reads TGTGCCTATGGGGGAGCGGGGGTGGCAGATACGCAGTATTTT. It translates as CAYGGAGVADTQYF.